The clone carrying this TCR beta chain came up a few times. An end of the junction does not agree with germline; a read error may underlie this. Original data processing: Amplified reference gene primers provided the basis for estimating nucleated cell counts. Assay: immunoSEQ multiplex PCR; the TCRdb copy retains only in-frame clones and omits some. V and J calls and clone size are those listed in that table; D and trimming were worked out from the DNA. Of 150,000 to 200,000 clones listed, roughly 91% were seen once; the top ten hold 3.5% to 4.5%. The sample originates from a study of blood T cell repertoires in COVID-19. Looking at the study overall: Italy, Spain and the United States were the sources of the convalescent and acute COVID-19 samples. From T cells, B-cell-depleted T cells, or PBMCs came the material, which was cDNA or gDNA.

Germline lookup yields CDR1 SGHRS and CDR2 YFSETQ. The CDR3 consists of 13 residues. Sequencing was done on a sample of peripheral blood. The chain employs TRBV5-1 and TRBJ1-1; no clear D gene. The sequence derives from a human donor in a cohort sampled during active COVID-19. The CDR3 spells CASSPYMKTEAFF. The CDR3 DNA reads as TGCGCCAGCAGCCCTTACATGAAAACTGAAGCTTTCTTT.